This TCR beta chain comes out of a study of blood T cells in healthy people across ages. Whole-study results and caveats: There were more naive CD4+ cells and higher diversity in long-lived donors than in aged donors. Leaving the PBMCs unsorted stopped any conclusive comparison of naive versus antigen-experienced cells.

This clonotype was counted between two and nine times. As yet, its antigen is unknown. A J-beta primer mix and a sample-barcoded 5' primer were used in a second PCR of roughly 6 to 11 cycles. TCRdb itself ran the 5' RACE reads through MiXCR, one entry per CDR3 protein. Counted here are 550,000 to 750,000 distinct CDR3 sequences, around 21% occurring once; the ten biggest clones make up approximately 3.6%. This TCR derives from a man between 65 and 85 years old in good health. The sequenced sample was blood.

This CDR3 reads CASSLSEQRAYEQYF. Written as DNA, the CDR3 is TGTGCCAGCAGCTTAAGTGAACAGCGCGCCTACGAGCAGTACTTC. J is TRBJ2-7 and V is TRBV7-9; D is undetermined. The germline CDR1 and CDR2 sequences are SEHNR and FQNEAQ (reference sequence). This CDR3 comprises 15 residues. Deletions cut 2 bases from V and 2 bases from J, with 13 bases between.